This entry lists 27 T cell receptor beta chains sequenced from one sample in a study of T cell clonality in common variable immunodeficiency. Findings of the study overall: Common variable immunodeficiency TCR beta sequences reportedly had fewer deletions and N-nucleotide insertions.

For these TCRs, the target antigens are not known. Only in-frame clones appear in the TCRdb table, and some are missing; sequencing was by immunoSEQ multiplex PCR. This repertoire holds 25,000 to 30,000 clones, and none appear only once. The sequenced material came from peripheral blood mononuclear cells. The receptor source for this set is a human donor with common variable immunodeficiency.

In this sample, this clone turned up many times. The CDR3 extends 3 residues past the end of the read, so its final part is completed from the germline J gene. V gene TRBV7-2 combines with J gene TRBJ2-1, with 10 bases fitting TRBD1. Trimming at V came to 4 bases and at J to 6 bases, leaving 0 bases not matched to a gene. CDR1 and CDR2 (germline): SGHTA, FQGNSA. CDR3 length: 13 amino acids. CDR3 amino acids: CASSWDRGNEQFF. Partial CDR3 DNA: TGTGCCAGCAGCTGGGACAGGGGCAATGAG.

This clone came up many times. From the germline J gene comes the end of the CDR3, since the read stops 3 residues before it. The V and J genes are TRBV20-1 and TRBJ1-1; TRBD1 might be the D (5 bases). Germline V lookup: CDR1 DFQATT, CDR2 SNEGSKA (reference sequence). The ends were cut back, 1 base at V and 3 bases at J, with 15 bases in the middle. The CDR3 totals 15 residues. CDR3 sequence reads: CSARGPGIIDTEAFF. Partial CDR3 DNA: TGCAGTGCTAGAGGTCCAGGGATAATAGACACTGAA.

This clone was seen a handful of times. From the germline J gene comes the end of the CDR3, since the read stops 3 residues before it. The chain links TRBV18 to TRBJ1-2, with D hard to call. Germline V gene data show CDR1 as KGHSH and CDR2 as LQKENI. V lost 5 bases to trimming and J lost 6 bases, with 13 bases between them. CDR3 length: 13 amino acids. The CDR3 loop is CASSSRQEDGYTF. The part of the CDR3 DNA that was read is TGTGCCAGCTCATCTCGGCAGGAGGATGGC.

This clone was counted a few times. Sequencing ends 3 residues short of the CDR3 end; the germline J gene provides the rest. V gene TRBV19 combines with J gene TRBJ1-3, with a possible D match to TRBD1 (5 bases). CDR3 length equals 15 residues. Trimming took off 4 bases at V and 0 bases at J, with 10 bases between the two ends. Germline assignment: CDR1 LNHDA and CDR2 SQIVND (reference sequence). The CDR3 protein is CASSTRQISGNTIYF. The covered CDR3 bases are TGTGCCAGTAGTACCCGACAGATCTCTGGAAACACC.

This clone has only a few counts. The CDR3 end falls 3 residues outside the read, so it is completed with the germline J gene. This sequence joins TRBV2 and TRBJ1-2; 7 bases align to TRBD1. CDR1 and CDR2 from the germline V gene are SNHLY and FYNNEI. The CDR3 totals 14 residues. V was clipped by 4 bases and J by 5 bases; unmatched bases: 7. The CDR3 region is CASSVRGQGYGYTF. The sequenced CDR3 bases are TGTGCCAGCAGTGTTAGGGGGCAGGGGTATGGC.

In its sample, this clone was seen many times. The CDR3 is cut off 3 residues early in the read; its end comes from the germline J gene. V is TRBV5-1 and J is TRBJ1-1; D may be TRBD1 (5 bases). Germline CDR1 reads SGHRS; CDR2 reads YFSETQ. The V end was cut by 2 bases, the J end by 5 bases, with 19 bases between. The CDR3 runs 16 residues. CDR3 protein: CASSFRAGPGGTEAFF. The sequenced part of the CDR3 DNA is TGCGCCAGCAGCTTCAGGGCGGGGCCCGGGGGTACTGAA.

A few counts support this clone. The DNA ends 3 residues before the CDR3 does, and the rest of the CDR3 is filled in from the germline J gene. The genes are TRBV19 and TRBJ1-1; TRBD1 agrees at 8 bases. V gave up 7 bases and J gave up 4 bases; unmatched junction bases: 5. Germline V lookup: CDR1 LNHDA, CDR2 SQIVND (reference sequence). CDR3 size: 13 residues. This CDR3 reads CASIYRGGTEAFF. CDR3 DNA (partial): TGTGCCAGTATCTACAGGGGGGGCACTGAA.

The table lists this clone with a few counts. The read ends 3 residues shy of where the CDR3 ends; the end is completed using the germline J gene. The rearrangement joins TRBV18 to TRBJ1-2; 7 bases align to TRBD1. The germline gives CDR1 KGHSH, CDR2 LQKENI. The CDR3 loop spans 14 amino acids. The J segment lost 4 bases and the V segment lost 3 bases, leaving 5 bases of the junction unmatched. The CDR3 DNA, read in part, is TGTGCCAGCTCACCTACGGGACAGAGCTATGGC. Protein product: CASSPTGQSYG. The entire CDR3 protein reads CASSPTGQSYGYTF.

The sample holds many counts of this clone. The read is 3 residues too short to cover the CDR3 end, so that end is filled in from the germline J gene. The rearrangement uses TRBV30 and TRBJ1-1, with TRBD1 as a possible D gene (6 bases). The CDR3 covers 13 residues. Trimming removed 3 bases at V and 2 bases at J, with 10 bases between. Germline CDR1 and CDR2: GTSNPN and SVGIG (reference sequence). CDR3 DNA, as far as it was read: TGTGCCTGGAGCCCAGGGGCTAACACTGAA. Translated, it gives CAWSPGANTE. The whole CDR3 reads CAWSPGANTEAFF.

This clone was picked up many times. The read is 3 residues too short to cover the CDR3 end, so that end is filled in from the germline J gene. The chain links TRBV20-1 to TRBJ1-2; maybe TRBD1 (6 bases). CDR1 and CDR2 from the germline V gene are DFQATT and SNEGSKA (reference sequence). The CDR3 spans 14 residues. CDR3 region: CSARDIGGPEGYTF. CDR3 bases read: TGCAGTGCTAGAGATATCGGGGGGCCAGAGGGC.

Remarks on this clone: The CDR3 extends 3 residues past the end of the read, so its final part is completed from the germline J gene. The chain carries TRBV20-1 and TRBJ2-7; a weak D match, TRBD2 (7 bases). With 5 bases removed from V and 5 bases from J, the gap between germline ends came to 25 bases. Germline V gives CDR1 DFQATT, CDR2 SNEGSKA (reference sequence). The CDR3 contains 16 residues. The CDR3 sequence: CSASPLGTGGLNEQYF. CDR3 DNA, as far as it was read: TGCAGTGCTTCTCCCCTCGGGACGGGGGGCCTGAACGAG.

This clone was detected only a few times. The read falls 3 residues short of the CDR3 end, and the missing part is taken from the germline J gene. This chain links TRBV5-1 with TRBJ2-2; no clear D gene. Per germline, CDR1 SGHRS and CDR2 YFSETQ. CDR3 length equals 14 residues. The V gene lost 0 bases and the J gene lost 5 bases, with 8 bases spanning the gap. CDR3 region: CASSLEVSTGELFF. The sequenced part of the CDR3 DNA is TGCGCCAGCAGCTTGGAGGTATCGACCGGGGAG.

This clone was seen more than once but under ten times. CDR3 in amino acids: CAWSGGGGQETQYF. The part of the CDR3 DNA that was read is TGTGCCTGGAGTGGCGGGGGGGGTCAAGAGACC. This chain uses TRBV30 with TRBJ2-5; 9 nucleotides agree with TRBD2. Sequencing ends 3 residues short of the CDR3 end; the germline J gene provides the rest. The V and J ends lost 1 base and 2 bases, in that order; junction bases with no gene match: 2. Per germline, CDR1 GTSNPN and CDR2 SVGIG (reference sequence). The CDR3 is 14 residues long.

To note about this clone: The sequenced fragment ends 3 residues before the CDR3 boundary, so the rest is inferred from the germline J gene. The chain recombines TRBV18 with TRBJ1-4, with D perhaps TRBD1 (5 bases). The CDR3 totals 12 residues. Germline V gives CDR1 KGHSH, CDR2 LQKENI. The ends were cut back, 1 base at V and 8 bases at J, with 5 bases in the middle. The CDR3 loop is CASSPQGEKLFF. CDR3 bases read: TGTGCCAGCTCACCACAGGGGGAAAAA.

CDR3 loop: CATRDTPLYNEQFF. The covered CDR3 bases are TGTGCCACCAGGGACACCCCCCTATACAATGAG. This sequence joins TRBV2 and TRBJ2-1; a weak D match, TRBD1 (6 bases). The CDR3 extends 3 residues past the end of the read, so its final part is completed from the germline J gene. Germline V gene lookup returns CDR1 SNHLY and CDR2 FYNNEI. The CDR3 length is 14 residues. V gave up 10 bases and J gave up 4 bases, with 17 bases separating them.

This clone appeared a few times. Coverage ceases 3 residues before the CDR3 finishes, and the germline J gene fills in the end. The chain recombines TRBV18 with TRBJ2-7; D may be TRBD1 (6 bases). The germline gives CDR1 KGHSH, CDR2 LQKENI. The length of the CDR3 is 13 residues. V gave up 4 bases and J gave up 2 bases, with 9 bases separating them. The CDR3 here is CASSHREPYEQYF. The CDR3 bases that were read are TGTGCCAGCTCACACAGGGAACCCTACGAG.

This clone was seen at least ten times. The read ends 3 residues before the CDR3 terminus; that terminus is restored from the germline J gene. V usage is TRBV7-3 and J usage is TRBJ1-2; D is perhaps TRBD1 (5 bases). The germline CDR1 and CDR2 sequences are SGHTA and FQGTGA. The V end lost 4 bases, the J end lost 7 bases, and 13 bases lay between the germline ends. The CDR3 is made up of 13 amino acids. The sequenced part of the CDR3 DNA is TGTGCCAGCAGCTACGGGGGTAACGGTGGC. Translated: CASSYGGNGG. The whole CDR3 protein is CASSYGGNGGYTF.

Concerning this clone itself: The read ends 3 residues early relative to the CDR3; the germline J gene fills the gap. V and J are TRBV18 and TRBJ1-6; 7 bases are shared with TRBD1. The CDR3 sequence is 15 residues long. Germline V gene lookup returns CDR1 KGHSH and CDR2 LQKENI. V shed 5 bases, J shed 9 bases, and the junction held 10 bases outside the gene matches. The CDR3 loop reads CASSALQGRSSPLHF. The DNA read from the CDR3 is TGTGCCAGCTCAGCCCTACAGGGGCGGAGTTCACCC.

About this clone: Sequencing ends 3 residues short of the CDR3 end; the germline J gene provides the rest. This chain connects TRBV7-8 to TRBJ1-6; the D is unclear. CDR1 SGHVS and CDR2 FQNEAQ come from the germline V gene. V was pared by 2 bases and J by 6 bases, with 5 bases between. This CDR3 contains 13 residues. The covered CDR3 bases are TGTGCCAGCAGCTTACAGGTTAATTCACCC. Translating it yields CASSLQVNSP. The full CDR3 protein is CASSLQVNSPLHF. Supplemented by reference TRBV7-8 and TRBJ1-6, the full variable domain reads GAGVSQSPRYKVAKRGQDVALRCDPISGHVSLFWYQQALGQGPEFLTYFQNEAQLDKSGLPSDRFFAERPEGSVSTLKIQRTQQEDSAVYLCASSLQVNSPLHFGNGTRLTVT.

This clone was counted at least ten times. The CDR3 goes on 3 residues after the read ends, and that part is filled in from the germline J gene. The chain uses TRBV5-6 and TRBJ2-2; no clear D. This CDR3 is built from 14 residues. Germline V gene lookup returns CDR1 SGHDT and CDR2 YYEEEE. V lost 0 bases and J lost 0, with 3 bases in between. CDR3 sequence: CASSLVANTGELFF. The CDR3 bases that were read are TGTGCCAGCAGCTTGGTCGCGAACACCGGGGAG.

This clone was seen ten or more times. The read terminates 3 residues before the CDR3 end, so the remaining end is supplied by the germline J gene. The chain links TRBV20-1 to TRBJ1-1; tentatively, D is TRBD1 (6 bases). CDR3 length: 12 amino acids. Germline CDR1 is DFQATT and CDR2 is SNEGSKA (reference sequence). V was cut by 5 bases and J by 4 bases, with 11 bases left in between. The sequenced CDR3 bases are TGCAGTGCTCTAACAGGGTCCACTGAA. This codes for CSALTGSTE. The full CDR3 reads CSALTGSTEAFF.

This clone was recorded a few times. The read stops 3 residues short of the end of the CDR3; the missing end is completed from the germline J gene. The V call is TRBV7-2, the J call TRBJ2-1, with TRBD2 as a possible D gene (7 bases). The CDR3 has 15 amino acids. V lost 1 base and J lost 4, with 11 bases in between. Germline CDR1 is SGHTA and CDR2 is FQGNSA. The CDR3 is CASSLVAGAYNEQFF. The sequenced CDR3 bases are TGTGCCAGCAGCTTAGTGGCGGGGGCGTACAATGAG.

This clone is labeled as medium-sized. Other DNA sequences from this sample encode an identical CDR3 as well. CDR3 protein: CASSLRQGSSYEQYF. The sequenced CDR3 bases are TGTGCCAGCAGCCTACGACAGGGATCCTCCTACGAG. This rearrangement joins TRBV7-6 to TRBJ2-7; 7 nucleotides match TRBD1. The read ends 3 residues early relative to the CDR3; the germline J gene fills the gap. The CDR3 is made up of 15 amino acids. Trimming took 5 bases from V and 0 from J; bases not matched to a gene: 7. Looked up from germline, CDR1 is SGHVS and CDR2 is FNYEAQ.

There are many counts of this clone. Read sequence stops 3 residues before the CDR3 end, and the germline J gene provides the missing end. V is TRBV7-2 and J is TRBJ1-1; maybe TRBD1 (5 bases). V was trimmed by 3 bases and J by 0 bases, leaving 8 bases between them. This CDR3 is 14 amino acids long. The germline gives CDR1 SGHTA, CDR2 FQGNSA. CDR3: CASSLAGLNTEAFF. Incomplete CDR3 DNA: TGTGCCAGCAGCTTGGCGGGGCTGAACACTGAA.

This clone showed up many times. The sequenced part of the CDR3 DNA is TGCGCCAGCAGAAGACAGGGAGCCGACGAG. It codes for CASRRQGADE. The full CDR3 is CASRRQGADEQYF. The chain couples TRBV5-1 to TRBJ2-7; 7 nucleotides match TRBD1. The read finishes 3 residues shy of the CDR3 end, and the germline J gene is used to complete it. In germline, CDR1 is SGHRS, CDR2 YFSETQ. This CDR3 contains 13 residues. Unmatched junction bases numbered 7, after V lost 5 bases and J lost 5 bases. Combining the CDR3 with reference TRBV5-1 and TRBJ2-7 gives the whole variable domain KAGVTQTPRYLIKTRGQQVTLSCSPISGHRSVSWYQQTPGQGLQFLFEYFSETQRNKGNFPGRFSGRQFSNSRSEMNVSTLELGDSALYLCASRRQGADEQYFGPGTRLTVT.

Note on this clone: The read ends 3 residues early relative to the CDR3; the germline J gene fills the gap. The chain couples TRBV2 to TRBJ1-1, with 10 bases fitting TRBD1. Trimming removed 9 bases from V and 7 bases from J; junction bases left unmatched: 14. Germline CDR1 and CDR2: SNHLY and FYNNEI. This CDR3 comprises 15 residues. The covered CDR3 bases are TGTGCCAGTAACCTACCCGGGACAGGGGCAAATGAA. Translated: CASNLPGTGANE. The entire CDR3 protein reads CASNLPGTGANEAFF.

This clone was detected a few times. The CDR3 end lies 3 residues beyond the end of the read and is filled in from the germline J gene. The V call is TRBV5-6, the J call TRBJ2-1; perhaps TRBD1 as D (6 bases). Germline-derived CDR1 and CDR2 are SGHDT and YYEEEE. Trimming cost V 4 bases and J 2 bases, with 13 bases left between them. The CDR3 has 15 amino acids. Incomplete CDR3 DNA: TGTGCCAGCAGCCTACAGGGTGGCCCCTACAATGAG. This sequence encodes CASSLQGGPYNE. The full-length CDR3 reads as CASSLQGGPYNEQFF.